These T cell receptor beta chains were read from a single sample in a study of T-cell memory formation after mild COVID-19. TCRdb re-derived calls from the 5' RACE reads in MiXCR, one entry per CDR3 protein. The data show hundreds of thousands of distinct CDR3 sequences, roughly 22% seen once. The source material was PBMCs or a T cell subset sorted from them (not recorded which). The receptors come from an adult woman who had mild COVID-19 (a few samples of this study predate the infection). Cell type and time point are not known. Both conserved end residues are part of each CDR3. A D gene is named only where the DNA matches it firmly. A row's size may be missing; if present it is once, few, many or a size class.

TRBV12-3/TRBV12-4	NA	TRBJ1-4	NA	CASRTGTKYEKLFF	TGTGCCAGCAGGACCGGGACAAAATATGAAAAACTGTTTTTT
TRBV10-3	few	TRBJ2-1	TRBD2	CAISSSGIRYNEQFF	TGTGCCATCAGCTCGAGCGGGATAAGGTACAATGAGCAGTTCTTC
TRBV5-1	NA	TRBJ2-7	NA	CASSPSGPEQYF	TGCGCCAGCAGTCCAAGTGGTCCCGAGCAGTACTTC
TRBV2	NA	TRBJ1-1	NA	CASKADPARETEAFF	TGTGCCAGCAAGGCGGACCCCGCGAGAGAGACTGAAGCTTTCTTT
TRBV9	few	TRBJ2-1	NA	CASSGDLYNEQFF	TGTGCCAGCAGCGGGGACTTGTACAATGAGCAGTTCTTC
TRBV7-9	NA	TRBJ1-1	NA	CASSLANVGRNTEAFF	TGTGCCAGCAGCTTAGCGAACGTGGGGAGGAACACTGAAGCTTTCTTT
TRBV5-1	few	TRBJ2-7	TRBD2	CASSLERGSSYEQYF	TGCGCCAGCAGCTTGGAGCGCGGGAGTTCCTACGAGCAGTACTTC
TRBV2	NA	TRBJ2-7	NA	CASSDNLGRYEQYF	TGTGCCAGCAGTGATAATCTGGGGCGCTACGAGCAGTACTTC
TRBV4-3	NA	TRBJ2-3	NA	CASSQDLLGATDTQYF	TGCGCCAGCAGCCAAGATCTTTTGGGGGCCACAGATACGCAGTATTTT
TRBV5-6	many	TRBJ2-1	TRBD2	CASSWREGGNEQFF	TGTGCCAGCAGCTGGCGGGAGGGGGGTAATGAGCAGTTCTTC
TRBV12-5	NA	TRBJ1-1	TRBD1	CASGSWTGAFNTEAFF	TGTGCTAGTGGTTCCTGGACAGGAGCGTTCAACACTGAAGCTTTCTTT
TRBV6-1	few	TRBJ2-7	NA	CASSEAGVGEQYF	TGTGCCAGCAGTGAAGCGGGAGTGGGGGAGCAGTACTTC
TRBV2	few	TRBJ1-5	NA	CASSPFNSNQPQHF	TGTGCCAGCAGTCCCTTTAATAGCAATCAGCCCCAGCATTTT
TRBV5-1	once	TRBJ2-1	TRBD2	CASSLLAGGGPYNEQFF	TGCGCCAGCAGCTTGCTAGCGGGAGGAGGACCCTACAATGAGCAGTTCTTC
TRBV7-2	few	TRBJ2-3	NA	CASSLGQMDTQYF	TGTGCCAGCAGCTTAGGCCAGATGGATACGCAGTATTTT
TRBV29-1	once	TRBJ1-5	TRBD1	CSVVDRLQPQHF	TGCAGCGTAGTGGACAGGCTTCAGCCCCAGCATTTT
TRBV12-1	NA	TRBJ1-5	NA	CASRRTGGGQPQHF	TGTGCCAGCAGGAGGACAGGGGGAGGTCAGCCCCAGCATTTT
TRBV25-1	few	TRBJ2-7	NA	CASSEYGDSYEQYF	TGTGCCAGCAGTGAATATGGGGATTCCTACGAGCAGTACTTC
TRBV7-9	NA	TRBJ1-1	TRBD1	CASSFDRGRHTEAFF	TGTGCCAGCAGCTTCGACAGGGGACGTCACACTGAAGCTTTCTTT
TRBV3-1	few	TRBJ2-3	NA	CASSQERPEVSTDTQYF	TGTGCCAGCAGCCAGGAAAGGCCTGAGGTTAGCACAGATACGCAGTATTTT
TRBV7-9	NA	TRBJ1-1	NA	CASSVDRDSKAGEAFF	TGTGCCAGCAGCGTCGACCGGGACTCAAAGGCGGGGGAAGCTTTCTTT
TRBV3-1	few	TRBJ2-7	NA	CASSQGWGASDEQYF	TGTGCCAGCAGCCAAGGATGGGGGGCTAGCGACGAGCAGTACTTC
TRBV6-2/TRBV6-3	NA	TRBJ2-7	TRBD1	CASSNDRGLYEQYF	TGTGCCAGCAGCAATGACAGGGGGCTGTACGAGCAGTACTTC
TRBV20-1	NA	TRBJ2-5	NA	CSETGLETQYF	TGCAGTGAAACCGGGTTGGAGACCCAGTACTTC
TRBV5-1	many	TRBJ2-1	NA	CASSLAEVDNEQFF	TGCGCCAGCAGCTTGGCCGAGGTCGACAATGAGCAGTTCTTC
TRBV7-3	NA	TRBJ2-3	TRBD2	CASSLSLAGADTQYF	TGTGCCAGCAGCTTGTCACTAGCGGGAGCCGATACGCAGTATTTT
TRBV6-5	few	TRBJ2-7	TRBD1	CASKVGQGADEQYF	TGTGCCAGCAAGGTGGGACAGGGGGCCGACGAGCAGTACTTC
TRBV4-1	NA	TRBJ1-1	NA	CASSQYRDSEAFF	TGCGCCAGCAGCCAATACAGGGACTCTGAAGCTTTCTTT
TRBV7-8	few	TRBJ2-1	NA	CASSLVDGINEQFF	TGTGCCAGCAGCTTAGTGGACGGAATCAATGAGCAGTTCTTC
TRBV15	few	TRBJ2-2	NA	CATSGRNTGELFF	TGTGCCACCAGTGGGAGGAACACCGGGGAGCTGTTTTTT
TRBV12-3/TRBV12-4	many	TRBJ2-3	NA	CASNIRAQRQYF	TGTGCCAGCAACATTAGGGCCCAGAGGCAGTATTTT
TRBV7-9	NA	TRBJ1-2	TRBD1	CASSSSTGSGYTF	TGTGCCAGCAGCTCCTCGACAGGGAGTGGCTACACCTTC
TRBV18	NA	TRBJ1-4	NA	CASSPDHPSMATNEKLFF	TGTGCCAGCTCACCAGACCACCCCTCGATGGCAACTAATGAAAAACTGTTTTTT
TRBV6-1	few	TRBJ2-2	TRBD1	CATLRGRNGELFF	TGTGCCACCCTGAGGGGGCGGAACGGGGAGCTGTTTTTT
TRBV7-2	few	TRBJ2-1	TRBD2	CASRRLAGTYNEQFF	TGTGCCAGCAGACGACTAGCGGGAACCTACAATGAGCAGTTCTTC
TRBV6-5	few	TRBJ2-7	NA	CASSTPPRYEQYF	TGTGCCAGCAGTACACCACCCCGATACGAGCAGTACTTC
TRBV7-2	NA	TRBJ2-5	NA	CASSLLLEMATQYF	TGTGCCAGCAGCTTATTGCTGGAGATGGCGACCCAGTACTTC
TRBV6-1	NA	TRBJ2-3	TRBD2	CASSGDGGVTDTQYF	TGTGCCAGCAGTGGAGACGGGGGGGTCACAGATACGCAGTATTTT
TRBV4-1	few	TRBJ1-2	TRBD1	CASSVGTDLLGGYTF	TGCGCCAGCAGCGTTGGGACAGACCTTTTGGGGGGCTACACCTTC
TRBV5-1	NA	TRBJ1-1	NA	CASTLEGSPVDTEAFF	TGCGCCAGCACTCTTGAGGGGTCCCCGGTCGACACTGAAGCTTTCTTT
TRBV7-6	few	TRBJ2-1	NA	CASSLPLGGIYNEQFF	TGTGCCAGCAGCTTACCCTTAGGGGGGATTTACAATGAGCAGTTCTTC
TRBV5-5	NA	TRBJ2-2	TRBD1	CASSFVQGALKYTGELFF	TGTGCCAGCAGCTTCGTCCAGGGGGCTCTGAAATACACCGGGGAGCTGTTTTTT
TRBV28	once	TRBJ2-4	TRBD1	CASSLFGTGENIQYF	TGTGCCAGCAGTTTATTCGGGACAGGGGAAAACATTCAGTACTTC
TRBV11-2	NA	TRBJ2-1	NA	CASSSVLDSYNEQFF	TGTGCCAGCAGCTCCGTGCTAGACTCCTACAATGAGCAGTTCTTC
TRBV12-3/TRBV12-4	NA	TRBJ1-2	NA	CASSHGPSDGYTF	TGTGCCAGCAGTCACGGCCCTTCGGATGGCTACACCTTC
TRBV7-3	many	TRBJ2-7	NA	CASSPRGGHIYEQYF	TGTGCCAGCAGCCCCAGGGGGGGGCACATCTACGAGCAGTACTTC
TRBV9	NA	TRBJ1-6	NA	CASSGDGFYNSPLHF	TGTGCCAGCAGCGGGGACGGATTCTATAATTCACCCCTCCACTTT
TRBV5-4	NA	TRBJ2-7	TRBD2	CASSWGLASSYEQYF	TGTGCCAGCAGCTGGGGACTAGCGTCTTCCTACGAGCAGTACTTC
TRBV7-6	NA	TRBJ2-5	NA	CASSLLTSSETQYF	TGTGCCAGCAGCCTACTAACTAGCTCGGAGACCCAGTACTTC
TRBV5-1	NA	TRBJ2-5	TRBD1	CASSTGAVQETQYF	TGCGCCAGTTCCACAGGGGCCGTCCAAGAGACCCAGTACTTC
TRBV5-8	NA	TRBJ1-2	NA	CASSPTWNYGYTF	TGTGCCAGCAGCCCTACATGGAACTATGGCTACACCTTC
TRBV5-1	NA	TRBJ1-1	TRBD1	CASSREGARGTEAFF	TGCGCCAGCAGCAGGGAGGGGGCGCGCGGCACTGAAGCTTTCTTT
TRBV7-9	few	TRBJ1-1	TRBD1	CASSLGQGAETEAFF	TGTGCCAGCAGCTTAGGCCAGGGGGCGGAAACTGAAGCTTTCTTT
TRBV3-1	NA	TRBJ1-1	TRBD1	CASSHLGQRNTEAFF	TGTGCCAGCAGCCACCTGGGACAGAGGAACACTGAAGCTTTCTTT
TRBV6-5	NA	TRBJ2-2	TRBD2	CASRLAVGGATGELFF	TGTGCCAGCAGATTGGCGGTCGGGGGGGCCACCGGGGAGCTGTTTTTT
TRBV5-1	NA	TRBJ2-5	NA	CASSPGSGQETQYF	TGCGCCAGCAGCCCCGGGAGCGGCCAAGAGACCCAGTACTTC